Shown below are 28 T cell receptor beta chains from a single sample sequenced in a study of T cell changes during pregnancy in multiple sclerosis. Sequencing was performed with immunoSEQ multiplex PCR; in TCRdb, only in-frame clones are kept and a portion is missing. The table records tens of thousands of clones, 75% to 90% of them present only once. Sequenced material: peripheral blood, taken after pregnancy. The receptors originated from a female donor with multiple sclerosis, enrolled in a pregnancy study.

J is TRBJ2-5 and V is TRBV5-4; 7 nucleotides agree with TRBD1. Looked up from germline, CDR1 is SGHNT and CDR2 is YYREEE (reference sequence). CDR3 size: 13 residues. Unmatched junction bases numbered 5, after V lost 3 bases and J lost 6 bases. CDR3 in amino acids: CASSSPDRQTQYF. Written as DNA, the CDR3 is TGTGCCAGCAGCTCCCCGGACAGGCAGACCCAGTACTTC.

This rearrangement joins TRBV11-2 to TRBJ2-2; possibly TRBD1 for D (5 bases). The CDR3 extends over 16 amino acids. Germline CDR1 is SGHAT and CDR2 is FQNNGV. V was pared by 2 bases and J by 0 bases, with 10 bases between. The CDR3 spells CASSLNRFPNTGELFF. Here the CDR3 DNA reads TGTGCCAGCAGCTTAAACAGGTTTCCGAACACCGGGGAGCTGTTTTTT.

A few counts support this clone. CDR3: CASSQIDMGLATGELFF. CDR3 coding DNA: TGCGCCAGCAGCCAAATTGACATGGGACTAGCGACCGGGGAGCTGTTTTTT. The chain uses TRBV4-1 and TRBJ2-2; 10 bases match TRBD2. The CDR3 is made up of 17 amino acids. The J segment lost 5 bases and the V segment lost 2 bases, leaving 8 bases of the junction unmatched. The germline CDR1 and CDR2 sequences are MGHRA and YSYEKL.

This chain uses TRBV29-1 with TRBJ1-1, with a possible D match to TRBD1 (6 bases). Germline loops: CDR1 SQVTM, CDR2 ANQGSEA. Between the trimmed V and J ends, which lost 8 bases and 4 bases, there was a span of 14 bases. The CDR3 spans 12 residues. This CDR3 reads CSSMTGFTEAFF. CDR3 coding DNA: TGCAGCTCCATGACAGGTTTCACTGAAGCTTTCTTT.

The V and J genes are TRBV2 and TRBJ2-3; no reliable D call. CDR3 length equals 12 residues. CDR1 is SNHLY and CDR2 is FYNNEI in the germline V gene. V was pared by 5 bases and J by 5 bases, with 8 bases between. The CDR3 sequence is CASSQSGDTQYF. As DNA, the CDR3 is TGTGCCAGCAGTCAGTCTGGAGATACGCAGTATTTT.

The chain is built from TRBV5-1 and TRBJ2-5; 7 bases map to TRBD2. The CDR3 contains 15 residues. Germline V lookup: CDR1 SGHRS, CDR2 YFSETQ. V was pared by 0 bases and J by 1 base, with 3 bases of the junction left unmatched. In DNA form, the CDR3 reads TGCGCCAGCAGCTTGGGGCTAGCGGCCCAAGAGACCCAGTACTTC. It translates to CASSLGLAAQETQYF.

This rearrangement joins TRBV4-3 to TRBJ1-6; no definite D call. Germline V CDR1 and CDR2: LGHNA, YSLEER. Trimming pared 1 base from V and 7 bases from J, leaving 8 bases between. The CDR3 loop spans 14 amino acids. For the CDR3, the DNA is TGCGCCAGCAGCCAAGTTTGGCCCAATTCACCCCTCCACTTT. Translating it yields CASSQVWPNSPLHF.

This clone was detected only a few times. The CDR3 nucleotides read TGCAGCGTTCATCCCGGACTCACGAACACTGAAGCTTTCTTT. Translating it yields CSVHPGLTNTEAFF. This chain links TRBV29-1 with TRBJ1-1, with D hard to call. Germline CDR1 SQVTM, CDR2 ANQGSEA. The CDR3 has 14 amino acids. V was cut by 5 bases and J by 1 base, with 14 bases left in between.

The V gene is TRBV18, the J gene TRBJ2-2, with D perhaps TRBD1 (5 bases). Germline CDR1 and CDR2: KGHSH and LQKENI. Between the trimmed V and J ends, which lost 3 bases and 0 bases, there was a span of 11 bases. CDR3 length equals 16 residues. The CDR3 sequence is CASSPQGSANTGELFF. The CDR3, as DNA: TGTGCCAGCTCACCTCAGGGCTCCGCGAACACCGGGGAGCTGTTTTTT. The whole variable domain, filled in from reference TRBV18 and TRBJ2-2, reads NAGVMQNPRHLVRRRGQEARLRCSPMKGHSHVYWYRQLPEEGLKFMVYLQKENIIDESGMPKERFSAEFPKEGPSILRIQQVVRGDSAAYFCASSPQGSANTGELFFGEGSRLTVL.

V usage is TRBV6-1 and J usage is TRBJ1-6; 8 bases align to TRBD1. The CDR3 totals 13 residues. Germline V CDR1 and CDR2: MNHNS, SASEGT. With 8 bases clipped from V and 7 bases from J, the junction kept 4 bases outside the gene matches. The CDR3 region has the DNA TGTGCCAGCCTAGACAGGGGAAATTCACCCCTCCACTTT. Residues: CASLDRGNSPLHF.

The chain uses TRBV5-5 and TRBJ1-6, with a tentative D call TRBD1 (6 bases). Germline-derived CDR1 and CDR2 are SGHKS and YYEKEE (reference sequence). The CDR3 covers 17 residues. Between the trimmed V and J ends, which lost 0 bases and 1 base, there was a span of 11 bases. Written as DNA, the CDR3 is TGTGCCAGCAGCTTGGCGCAGGGGAAATCCTATAATTCACCCCTCCACTTT. It codes for CASSLAQGKSYNSPLHF.

V and J are TRBV6-1 and TRBJ1-2; tentative D call: TRBD1 (5 bases). Germline V gene data show CDR1 as MNHNS and CDR2 as SASEGT. The CDR3 sequence is 15 residues long. The germline V and J ends were trimmed by 2 bases and 4 bases, with 14 bases remaining between them. CDR3 sequence: CASSEFQGFSYGYTF. The CDR3 DNA reads as TGTGCCAGCAGTGAATTCCAGGGTTTTAGCTATGGCTACACCTTC.

This chain uses TRBV5-1 with TRBJ2-7; D possibly corresponds to TRBD1 (5 bases). The CDR3 totals 13 residues. In germline, CDR1 is SGHRS, CDR2 YFSETQ. Trimming removed 5 bases at V and 6 bases at J, with 15 bases between. The CDR3 is CASSLGVQSEQYF. The CDR3 DNA sequence: TGCGCCAGCAGTTTAGGGGTCCAGTCCGAGCAGTACTTC.

The chain carries TRBV6-5 and TRBJ2-5, with 9 bases identical to TRBD1. The last part of the DNA fits TRBJ2-7 better; the J call may be wrong. From germline, CDR1 is MNHEY and CDR2 SVGAGI. This CDR3 has 16 amino acids. The chain's CDR3 is CASSYLRDRDPYEQYF. In DNA, the CDR3 is TGTGCCAGCAGTTACCTCCGGGACAGGGACCCCTACGAGCAGTACTTC.

This clone was counted a few times. The chain links TRBV6-4 to TRBJ2-3; possibly TRBD2 for D (5 bases). The CDR3 has 16 residues. V shed 0 bases and J shed 1 base, with 11 bases lying between them. Germline V gene sequence: CDR1 MRHNA, CDR2 SNTAGT. The DNA of the CDR3 is TGTGCCAGCAGTGACTCACCCCACGGGGGCACAGATACGCAGTATTTT. This encodes CASSDSPHGGTDTQYF.

This clone showed up just a few times. The chain couples TRBV4-3 to TRBJ1-6, with 8 bases aligning to TRBD1. The CDR3 is 18 residues long. The J segment lost 2 bases and the V segment lost 0 bases, leaving 6 bases of the junction unmatched. Germline V gene data show CDR1 as LGHNA and CDR2 as YSLEER. Here the CDR3 reads CASSQDWGTGAYNSPLHF. As DNA, the CDR3 is TGCGCCAGCAGCCAAGATTGGGGGACAGGAGCCTATAATTCACCCCTCCACTTT.

J is TRBJ2-6 and V is TRBV6-1, with D unresolved. V was trimmed by 5 bases and J by 4 bases, leaving 9 bases between them. This CDR3 comprises 14 residues. Germline V lookup: CDR1 MNHNS, CDR2 SASEGT. The CDR3 is CASSPHSGANVLTF. The DNA of the CDR3 is TGTGCCAGCAGTCCCCACTCCGGGGCCAACGTCCTGACTTTC.

The CDR3 nucleotides are TGTGCCAGCATTATCCGGGGGGCAGAGACCCAGTACTTC. Amino acid sequence: CASIIRGAETQYF. The V and J genes are TRBV6-1 and TRBJ2-5; tentatively, D is TRBD2 (7 bases). Germline V lookup: CDR1 MNHNS, CDR2 SASEGT. This CDR3 region has 13 residues. Trimming took off 7 bases at V and 4 bases at J, with 13 bases between the two ends.

The chain is built from TRBV7-2 and TRBJ1-2; D unclear. The V gene lost 1 base and the J gene lost 3 bases, with 12 bases spanning the gap. Germline-derived CDR1 and CDR2 are SGHTA and FQGNSA. The CDR3 contains 15 residues. The CDR3: CASSLERRTHYGYTF. DNA for the CDR3: TGTGCCAGCAGCTTAGAGCGTCGCACCCACTATGGCTACACCTTC.

The rearrangement links TRBV18 to TRBJ2-7; 7 bases align to TRBD2. This CDR3 spans 12 amino acids. Germline V gives CDR1 KGHSH, CDR2 LQKENI. V lost 3 bases and J lost 7; bases outside the gene matches: 3. The CDR3 DNA reads TGTGCCAGCTCACCCGGGGGGAAAGAGCAGTACTTC. Amino acids: CASSPGGKEQYF.

V and J are TRBV5-6 and TRBJ1-1; tentative D call: TRBD1 (5 bases). This CDR3 is built from 14 residues. Germline CDR1 reads SGHDT; CDR2 reads YYEEEE. V gave up 0 bases and J gave up 10 bases, with 16 bases separating them. CDR3 DNA: TGTGCCAGCAGCTTGGGATCTGGGGGGTTCGGAGCTTTCTTT. Amino acids: CASSLGSGGFGAFF.

J is TRBJ1-4 and V is TRBV10-1; TRBD1 matches 8 bases. The V gene's germline CDR1 is WNHNN and CDR2 SYGVQD (reference sequence). V lost 0 bases, J lost 11 bases, and 17 bases stayed unmatched. The CDR3 has 18 amino acids. CDR3 protein: CASSESLGTGFYPDKLFF. DNA for the CDR3: TGCGCCAGCAGTGAGTCCTTGGGGACAGGCTTCTATCCGGACAAACTGTTTTTT.

This clone was observed once. The rearrangement uses TRBV7-9 and TRBJ1-5; D gene uncertain. Germline lookup yields CDR1 SEHNR and CDR2 FQNEAQ (reference sequence). This CDR3 contains 15 residues. The germline V and J ends were trimmed by 1 base and 5 bases, with 12 bases remaining between them. The CDR3 loop is CASSLGGGLYQPQHF. The CDR3 DNA reads TGTGCCAGCAGCTTAGGGGGAGGGTTGTATCAGCCCCAGCATTTT.

This chain uses TRBV5-1 with TRBJ1-1, with D maybe TRBD1 (5 bases). This CDR3 contains 13 residues. Trimming cost V 4 bases and J 3 bases, with 10 bases left between them. Germline-derived CDR1 and CDR2 are SGHRS and YFSETQ. Here the CDR3 reads CASSPGGHTEAFF. CDR3 coding DNA: TGCGCCAGCAGCCCCGGGGGACACACTGAAGCTTTCTTT. The complete variable domain, with remaining parts taken from reference TRBV5-1 and TRBJ1-1, reads KAGVTQTPRYLIKTRGQQVTLSCSPISGHRSVSWYQQTPGQGLQFLFEYFSETQRNKGNFPGRFSGRQFSNSRSEMNVSTLELGDSALYLCASSPGGHTEAFFGQGTRLTVV.

The chain joins TRBV25-1 to TRBJ2-7; 8 nucleotides line up with TRBD1. V lost 10 bases to trimming and J lost 2 bases; unmatched junction nucleotides: 4. CDR1 is MGHDK and CDR2 is SYGVNS in the germline V gene. The CDR3 runs to 12 residues. CDR3 bases: TGTGCCACCCGGGACAGGACCTACGAGCAGTACTTC. Translated, it gives CATRDRTYEQYF.

This chain joins TRBV19 and TRBJ1-6; D is uncertain. Germline CDR1 is LNHDA and CDR2 is SQIVND (reference sequence). The CDR3 covers 15 residues. Trimming stripped 5 bases from V and 8 bases from J, with 16 bases between. CDR3 bases: TGTGCCAGTAGTGACTCCTCCTCGTATTATTCACCCCTCCACTTT. This sequence encodes CASSDSSSYYSPLHF.

The chain is built from TRBV2 and TRBJ1-4; 7 bases fit TRBD1. This CDR3 spans 18 amino acids. J was trimmed by 7 bases and V by 1 base; bases with no gene match: 15. Germline V CDR1 and CDR2: SNHLY, FYNNEI. The CDR3 reads CASSEGRLGVGDSEKLFF. In DNA form, the CDR3 reads TGTGCCAGCAGTGAAGGGAGGCTCGGAGTCGGGGACAGTGAAAAACTGTTTTTT.

The V and J genes are TRBV27 and TRBJ2-7, with TRBD2 matching over 12 bases. The CDR3 spans 16 residues. Looked up from germline, CDR1 is MNHEY and CDR2 is SMNVEV (reference sequence). V dropped 3 bases and J dropped 6; count of bases not matched to a gene: 9. The CDR3 nucleotides read TGTGCCAGCAGTTTCGGGGCTAGCGGGGGGGCTTTCGAGCAGTACTTC. It codes for CASSFGASGGAFEQYF.